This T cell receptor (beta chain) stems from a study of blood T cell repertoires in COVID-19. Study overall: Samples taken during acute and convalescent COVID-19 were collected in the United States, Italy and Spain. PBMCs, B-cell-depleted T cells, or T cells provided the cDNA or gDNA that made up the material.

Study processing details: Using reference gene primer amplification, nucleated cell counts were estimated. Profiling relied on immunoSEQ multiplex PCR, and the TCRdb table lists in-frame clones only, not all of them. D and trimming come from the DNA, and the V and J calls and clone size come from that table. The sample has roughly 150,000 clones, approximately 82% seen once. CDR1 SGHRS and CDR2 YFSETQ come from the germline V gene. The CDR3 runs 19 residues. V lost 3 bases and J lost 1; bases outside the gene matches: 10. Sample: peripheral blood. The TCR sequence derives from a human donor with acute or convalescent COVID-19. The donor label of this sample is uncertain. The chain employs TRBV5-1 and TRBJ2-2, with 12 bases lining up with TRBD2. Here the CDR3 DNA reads TGCGCCAGCAGCTCCCGGACTAGCGGGGCCTATAAGAACACCGGGGAGCTGTTTTTT. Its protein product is CASSSRTSGAYKNTGELFF.